This T cell receptor beta chain was retrieved from a study of naive and memory T cell subsets. Details on this clonotype: Antigen: not known.

Both TRBC1 and TRBC2 were covered by a beta constant-region primer of two equimolar oligonucleotides. MiXCR was run by TCRdb on the UMI-ligation and nested PCR reads, yielding one entry per CDR3 protein. The sample carries over 75,000 distinct CDR3 sequences, roughly 14% recorded once. CD4+ T cell IFNgamma after overnight CMV lysate exposure gave donor CMV status. Study-level results: From naive to CM, EM and EMRA, diversity decreased and Gini increased.

CDR1 SGHRS and CDR2 YFSETQ come from the germline V gene. This CDR3 has 13 residues. The V end lost 3 bases, the J end lost 1 base, and 7 bases lay between the germline ends. The J gene is TRBJ2-5, the V gene TRBV5-1; D is unresolved. This receptor was identified in a human donor in good health. The sequencing input was central memory CD4+ T cells from blood. In DNA, the CDR3 is TGCGCCAGCAGCTCCCAGGCCCAAGAGACCCAGTACTTC. Translating gives CASSSQAQETQYF. Variable domain in full (rest from reference TRBV5-1 and TRBJ2-5): KAGVTQTPRYLIKTRGQQVTLSCSPISGHRSVSWYQQTPGQGLQFLFEYFSETQRNKGNFPGRFSGRQFSNSRSEMNVSTLELGDSALYLCASSSQAQETQYFGPGTRLLVL.